What follows describes a single T cell receptor (beta chain). This sample stems from a study of PD-L1 blockade in urothelial cancer. This CDR3 has 11 amino acids. V shed 8 bases, J shed 6 bases, and the junction held 6 bases outside the gene matches. Germline loops: CDR1 DFQATT, CDR2 SNEGSKA (reference sequence). Clones were read by immunoSEQ multiplex PCR, and TCRdb kept only the in-frame ones, dropping some. In the table there are around 100,000 clones, around 90% of which are singletons. The sequence derives from a woman aged 80 or older with urothelial cancer. Sequences were derived from PBMCs, sampled around atezolizumab (anti-PD-L1) treatment. The V gene is TRBV20-1, the J gene TRBJ2-7, with TRBD2 matching over 8 bases. Here the CDR3 DNA reads TGCAGTCAGGCCGGGAGGGCCGAGCAGTACTTC. This codes for CSQAGRAEQYF.